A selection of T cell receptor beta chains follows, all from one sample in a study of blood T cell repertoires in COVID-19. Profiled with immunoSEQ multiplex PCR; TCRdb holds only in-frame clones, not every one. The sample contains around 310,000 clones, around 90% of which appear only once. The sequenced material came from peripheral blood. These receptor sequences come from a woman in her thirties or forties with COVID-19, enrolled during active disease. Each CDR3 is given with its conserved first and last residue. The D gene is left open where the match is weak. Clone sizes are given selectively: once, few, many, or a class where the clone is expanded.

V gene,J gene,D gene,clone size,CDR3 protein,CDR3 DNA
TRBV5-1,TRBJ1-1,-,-,CASSTGGATNTEAFF,TGCGCCAGCAGCACGGGAGGGGCGACGAACACTGAAGCTTTCTTT
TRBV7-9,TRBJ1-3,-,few,CASSSLGSGNTIYF,TGTGCCAGCAGCTCCCTCGGCTCTGGAAACACCATATATTTT
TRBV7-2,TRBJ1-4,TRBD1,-,CASSLVVDGTGTEKLFF,TGTGCCAGCAGCTTAGTCGTCGATGGGACAGGGACTGAAAAACTGTTTTTT
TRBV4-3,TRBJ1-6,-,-,CASSQVGWSSYNSPLHF,TGCGCCAGCAGCCAAGTCGGGTGGAGCTCCTATAATTCACCCCTCCACTTT
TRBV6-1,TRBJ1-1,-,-,CASSEWLGRNTEAFF,TGTGCCAGCAGTGAATGGTTGGGGAGAAACACTGAAGCTTTCTTT
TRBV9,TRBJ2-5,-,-,CASSVAGGTGETQYF,TGTGCCAGCAGCGTAGCTGGGGGTACAGGGGAGACCCAGTACTTC
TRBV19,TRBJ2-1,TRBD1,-,CASSPRQGMGHNEQFF,TGTGCCAGTAGTCCTCGACAGGGTATGGGGCACAATGAGCAGTTCTTC
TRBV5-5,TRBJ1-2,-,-,CASSLSGGANYGYTF,TGTGCCAGCAGCTTGTCGGGGGGAGCTAACTATGGCTACACCTTC
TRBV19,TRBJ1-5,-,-,CASSPAALQGQPQHF,TGTGCCAGTAGTCCCGCGGCCCTTCAAGGCCAGCCCCAGCATTTT
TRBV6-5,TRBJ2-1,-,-,CASSYFRGTDNEQFF,TGTGCCAGCAGTTACTTCCGAGGTACCGACAATGAGCAGTTCTTC
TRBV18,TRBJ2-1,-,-,CASSPRQGLYNEQFF,TGTGCCAGCTCGCCTCGACAGGGACTCTACAATGAGCAGTTCTTC
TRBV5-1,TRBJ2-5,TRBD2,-,CASSRGGPQETQYF,TGCGCCAGCAGCCGGGGGGGTCCCCAAGAGACCCAGTACTTC
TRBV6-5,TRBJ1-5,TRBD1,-,CASRQTGRGQPQHF,TGTGCCAGCAGACAGACAGGGAGAGGTCAGCCCCAGCATTTT
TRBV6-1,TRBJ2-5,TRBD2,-,CASSEPGGETQYF,TGTGCCAGCAGTGAACCGGGGGGGGAGACCCAGTACTTC
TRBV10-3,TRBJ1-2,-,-,CAISSTTAYYGYTF,TGTGCCATCAGCTCCACCACAGCCTACTATGGCTACACCTTC
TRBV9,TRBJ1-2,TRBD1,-,CASSPRQGIGYGYTF,TGTGCCAGCAGCCCGCGACAGGGAATAGGGTATGGCTACACCTTC
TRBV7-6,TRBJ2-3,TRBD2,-,CASSSGTSGGPTDTQYF,TGTGCCAGCAGCTCGGGGACTAGCGGAGGTCCCACAGATACGCAGTATTTT
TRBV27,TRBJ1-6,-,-,CASSSPGGFNSPLHF,TGTGCCAGCAGTTCCCCCGGCGGATTTAATTCACCCCTCCACTTT
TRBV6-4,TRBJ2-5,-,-,CASIQTGGQARSQYF,TGTGCCAGCATCCAAACGGGGGGCCAGGCTCGTAGCCAGTACTTC
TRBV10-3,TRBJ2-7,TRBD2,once,CAISESQRGVDEQYF,TGTGCCATCAGTGAGTCGCAGCGGGGGGTCGACGAGCAGTACTTC
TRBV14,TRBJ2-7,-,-,CASSHQGRGKTYEQYF,TGTGCCAGCAGCCATCAGGGCAGGGGAAAGACCTACGAGCAGTACTTC
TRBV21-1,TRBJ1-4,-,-,CASSAMAEGLNEKLFF,TGTGCCAGCAGCGCCATGGCCGAGGGCCTTAATGAAAAACTGTTTTTT
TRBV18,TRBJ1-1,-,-,CASSPQGDTEAFF,TGTGCCAGCTCACCACAAGGGGACACTGAAGCTTTCTTT
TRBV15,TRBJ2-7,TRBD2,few,CATSSEGGREQYF,TGTGCCACCAGCTCCGAGGGAGGGAGGGAGCAGTACTTC
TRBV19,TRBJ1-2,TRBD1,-,CASSSGQGVRGYTF,TGTGCCAGTAGTTCGGGACAGGGGGTACGTGGCTACACCTTC
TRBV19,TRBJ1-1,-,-,CASSILGGPNTEAFF,TGTGCCAGTAGTATACTGGGAGGGCCGAACACTGAAGCTTTCTTT
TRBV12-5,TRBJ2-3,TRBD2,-,CASGLTPLAGRGADTQYF,TGTGCTAGTGGTTTGACTCCTCTAGCGGGAAGAGGTGCAGATACGCAGTATTTT
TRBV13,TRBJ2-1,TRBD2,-,CASSLLAGVGNEQFF,TGTGCCAGCAGCTTACTAGCGGGAGTCGGCAATGAGCAGTTCTTC
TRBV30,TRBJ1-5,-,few,CAWSVGGLGNQPQHF,TGTGCCTGGAGTGTTGGGGGCCTCGGCAATCAGCCCCAGCATTTT
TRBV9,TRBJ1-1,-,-,CASSVYSTLRNTEAFF,TGTGCCAGCAGCGTATACAGCACCCTGAGGAACACTGAAGCTTTCTTT
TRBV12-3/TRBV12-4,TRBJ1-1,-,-,CASSKQGNTEAFF,TGTGCCAGCAGCAAACAGGGGAACACTGAAGCTTTCTTT
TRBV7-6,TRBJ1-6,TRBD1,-,CASSLARATGFSPLHF,TGTGCCAGCAGCTTAGCGCGTGCGACAGGGTTTTCACCCCTCCACTTT
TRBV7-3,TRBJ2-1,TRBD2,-,CASSLKAGAASSYNEQFF,TGTGCCAGCAGCTTAAAAGCGGGGGCCGCGAGCTCCTACAATGAGCAGTTCTTC
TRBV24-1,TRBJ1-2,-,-,CATSPSGYGYTF,TGTGCCACCAGCCCCTCGGGATATGGCTACACCTTC
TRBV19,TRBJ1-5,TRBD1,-,CASNLQGGNQPQHF,TGTGCCAGTAACCTACAGGGGGGGAATCAGCCCCAGCATTTT
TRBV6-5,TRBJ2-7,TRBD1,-,CASSYFAGGEQYF,TGTGCCAGCAGTTACTTCGCAGGGGGAGAGCAGTACTTC
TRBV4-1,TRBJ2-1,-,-,CASSPRGRTYNEQFF,TGCGCCAGCAGCCCGCGGGGCCGAACCTACAATGAGCAGTTCTTC
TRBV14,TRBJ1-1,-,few,CASSPIPGEGTEAFF,TGTGCCAGCAGCCCAATTCCAGGGGAGGGCACTGAAGCTTTCTTT
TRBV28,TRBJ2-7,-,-,CASGEEQYF,TGTGCCAGCGGAGAGGAGCAGTACTTC
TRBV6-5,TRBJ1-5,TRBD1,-,CASSYSTGWDQPQHF,TGTGCCAGCAGTTACTCGACAGGGTGGGATCAGCCCCAGCATTTT
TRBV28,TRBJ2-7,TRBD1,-,CASSLPTGGVAAYEQYF,TGTGCCAGCAGTTTACCTACAGGGGGCGTTGCCGCCTACGAGCAGTACTTC
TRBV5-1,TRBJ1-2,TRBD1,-,CASSLQGDGGYTF,TGCGCCAGCAGCTTGCAGGGGGACGGTGGCTACACCTTC
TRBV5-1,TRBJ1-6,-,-,CASRLRAGDSPLHF,TGCGCCAGCCGCCTCCGGGCAGGGGACTCACCCCTCCACTTT
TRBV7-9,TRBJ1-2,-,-,CALTETNYGYTF,TGTGCCCTGACAGAGACTAACTATGGCTACACCTTC
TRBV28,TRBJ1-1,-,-,CASSPYLGQPEAFF,TGTGCCAGCAGTCCCTATTTGGGGCAGCCTGAAGCTTTCTTT
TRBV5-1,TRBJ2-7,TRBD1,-,CASSHRGFDSYEQYF,TGCGCCAGCAGCCACAGGGGGTTCGACTCCTACGAGCAGTACTTC
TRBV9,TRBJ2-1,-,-,CASSVTLGANRGGKDEQFF,TGTGCCAGCAGCGTAACCCTCGGGGCCAACCGTGGAGGGAAGGATGAGCAGTTCTTC
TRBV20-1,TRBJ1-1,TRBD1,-,CSAYRGGEAFF,TGCAGTGCTTACAGGGGTGGTGAAGCTTTCTTT
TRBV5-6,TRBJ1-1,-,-,CASSSGRGMATEAFF,TGTGCCAGCAGCTCTGGAAGGGGAATGGCCACTGAAGCTTTCTTT
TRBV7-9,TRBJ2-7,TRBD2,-,CASSLHAGGRAEQYF,TGTGCCAGCAGCTTACACGCGGGGGGGCGGGCCGAGCAGTACTTC
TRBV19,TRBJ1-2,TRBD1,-,CASSVGQGYGYTF,TGTGCCAGTAGTGTCGGACAGGGCTATGGCTACACCTTC
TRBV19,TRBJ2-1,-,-,CASSIAQVRYNEQFF,TGTGCCAGTAGTATAGCGCAGGTGCGATACAATGAGCAGTTCTTC
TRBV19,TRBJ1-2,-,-,CASSIQGMDGYTF,TGTGCCAGTAGTATACAGGGGATGGATGGCTACACCTTC
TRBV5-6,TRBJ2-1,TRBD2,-,CASSLDSGTSGRRNNEQFF,TGTGCCAGCAGCTTGGACTCTGGGACTAGCGGGAGGCGTAACAATGAGCAGTTCTTC
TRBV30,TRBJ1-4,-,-,CAWSVMGGHEKLFF,TGTGCCTGGAGTGTAATGGGGGGGCATGAAAAACTGTTTTTT
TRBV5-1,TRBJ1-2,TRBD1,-,CASSRGQGTNYGYTF,TGCGCCAGCAGCAGGGGACAGGGTACTAACTATGGCTACACCTTC
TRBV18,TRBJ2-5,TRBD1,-,CASSPGTGEETQYF,TGTGCCAGCTCTCCCGGGACAGGGGAAGAGACCCAGTACTTC
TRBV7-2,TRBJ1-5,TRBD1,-,CASSRQGTQPQHF,TGTGCCAGCAGCCGACAGGGGACGCAGCCCCAGCATTTT
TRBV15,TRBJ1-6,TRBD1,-,CATSRGQNNSPLHF,TGTGCCACCAGCAGGGGACAGAACAATTCACCCCTCCACTTT
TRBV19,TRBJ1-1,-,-,CASSRMTGSNTEAFF,TGTGCCAGTAGTAGAATGACAGGTTCGAACACTGAAGCTTTCTTT